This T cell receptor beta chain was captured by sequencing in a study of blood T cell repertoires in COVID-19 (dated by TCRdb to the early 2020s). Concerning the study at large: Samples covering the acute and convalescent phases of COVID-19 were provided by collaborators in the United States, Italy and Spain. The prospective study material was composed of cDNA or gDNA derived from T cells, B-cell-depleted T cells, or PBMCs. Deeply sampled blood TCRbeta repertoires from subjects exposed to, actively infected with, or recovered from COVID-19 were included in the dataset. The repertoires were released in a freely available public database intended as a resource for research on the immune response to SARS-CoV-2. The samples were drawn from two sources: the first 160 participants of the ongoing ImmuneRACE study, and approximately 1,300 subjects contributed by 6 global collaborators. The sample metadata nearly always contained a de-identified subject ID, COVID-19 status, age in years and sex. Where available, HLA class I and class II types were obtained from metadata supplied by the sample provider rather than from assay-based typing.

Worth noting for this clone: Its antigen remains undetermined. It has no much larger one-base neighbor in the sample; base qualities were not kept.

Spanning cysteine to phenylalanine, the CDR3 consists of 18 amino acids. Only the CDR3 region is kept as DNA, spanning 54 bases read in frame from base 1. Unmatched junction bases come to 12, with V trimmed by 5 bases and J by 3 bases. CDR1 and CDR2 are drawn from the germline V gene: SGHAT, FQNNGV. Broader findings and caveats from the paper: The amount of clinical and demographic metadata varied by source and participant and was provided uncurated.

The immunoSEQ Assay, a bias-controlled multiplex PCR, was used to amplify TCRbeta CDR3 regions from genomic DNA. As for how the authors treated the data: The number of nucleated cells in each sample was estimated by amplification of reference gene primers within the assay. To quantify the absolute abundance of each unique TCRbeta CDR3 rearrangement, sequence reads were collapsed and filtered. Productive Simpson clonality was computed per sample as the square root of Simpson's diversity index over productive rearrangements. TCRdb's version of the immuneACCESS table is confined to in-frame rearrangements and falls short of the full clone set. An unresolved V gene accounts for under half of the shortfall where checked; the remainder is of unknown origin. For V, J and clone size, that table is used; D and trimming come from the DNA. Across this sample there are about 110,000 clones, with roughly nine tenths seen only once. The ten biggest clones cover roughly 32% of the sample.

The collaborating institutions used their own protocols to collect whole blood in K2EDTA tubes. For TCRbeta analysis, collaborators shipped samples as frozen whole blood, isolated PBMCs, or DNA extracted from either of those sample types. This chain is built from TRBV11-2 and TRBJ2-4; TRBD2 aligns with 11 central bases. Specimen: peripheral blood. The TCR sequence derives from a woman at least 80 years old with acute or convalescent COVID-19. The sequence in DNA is TGTGCCAGCAGCCTACTTAGCGGGGGGGCCTGGGGCAAAAACATTCAGTACTTC. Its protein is CASSLLSGGAWGKNIQYF.